These 29 T cell receptor beta chains were sequenced from one sample in a study of T cells in Graves' hyperthyroidism and ophthalmopathy. TCR beta CDR3 regions were amplified from RNA. During a first-round RT-PCR of the TCR CDR3, the HTBI primer set was used. TCRdb reprocessed the multiplex PCR reads via MiXCR and lists one record per CDR3 protein. This sample has approximately 570,000 distinct CDR3 sequences, with about 20% found just once. Material: blood. These TCRs come from a man between 35 and 55 years old with Graves' ophthalmopathy.

This clonotype occurred a few times. This chain joins TRBV5-8 and TRBJ2-3; 12 bases align to TRBD2. V lost 7 bases and J lost 6; bases outside the gene matches: 21. This CDR3 has 19 amino acids. The germline V gene has CDR1 SGHTS and CDR2 YDEGEE. CDR3 sequence: CASRRLGLAGGGSEDTQYF. The CDR3 region has the DNA TGTGCCAGCCGACGTTTGGGGCTAGCGGGAGGGGGATCCGAGGATACGCAGTATTTT.

The chain combines TRBV4-3 with TRBJ2-7; no clear D. The V end was cut by 0 bases, the J end by 6 bases, with 9 bases between. The CDR3 has 13 residues. The V gene's germline CDR1 is LGHNA and CDR2 YSLEER. The CDR3 DNA is TGCGCCAGCAGCCAAGATCTGGGCATCGAGCAGTACTTC. This sequence encodes CASSQDLGIEQYF.

At least ten counts were recorded for this clonotype. This rearrangement joins TRBV3-1 to TRBJ1-1; D is unclear. CDR1 is LGHDT and CDR2 is YNNKEL in the germline V gene (reference sequence). This CDR3 region has 20 residues. V was cut by 3 bases and J by 0 bases, with 26 bases left in between. Here the CDR3 reads CASSQPPWSLGVSMNTEAFF. CDR3 bases: TGTGCCAGCAGCCAGCCCCCCTGGAGTTTGGGCGTATCCATGAACACTGAAGCTTTCTTT.

At least ten counts were recorded for this clonotype. The chain carries TRBV6-5 and TRBJ1-2; no clear D gene. Between the trimmed V and J ends, which lost 2 bases and 5 bases, there was a span of 9 bases. The CDR3 extends over 13 amino acids. The germline V gene has CDR1 MNHEY and CDR2 SVGAGI. The CDR3 reads CASSYTYKYGYTF. For the CDR3, the DNA is TGTGCCAGCAGTTACACGTACAAGTATGGCTACACCTTC.

The J gene is TRBJ2-2, the V gene TRBV29-1; the D gene is possibly TRBD1 (5 bases). V was clipped by 2 bases and J by 7 bases, with 8 bases between them. CDR1 is SQVTM and CDR2 is ANQGSEA in the germline V gene. The CDR3 length is 12 residues. CDR3 in amino acids: CSVERGNGELFF. DNA of the CDR3: TGCAGCGTTGAAAGGGGTAACGGGGAGCTGTTTTTT.

V gene TRBV12-3 or TRBV12-4 combines with J gene TRBJ1-5; D is perhaps TRBD1 (5 bases). V gave up 7 bases and J gave up 3 bases, with 16 bases separating them. CDR3 size: 15 residues. CDR3 protein: CASISTGTINQPQHF. CDR3 DNA: TGTGCCAGCATCTCGACCGGGACGATCAATCAGCCCCAGCATTTT.

This clonotype was found a few times. The chain combines TRBV13 with TRBJ2-1; perhaps TRBD1 as D (6 bases). Germline V gene data show CDR1 as PRHDT and CDR2 as FYEKMQ (reference sequence). The CDR3 runs to 15 residues. V lost 8 bases, J lost 0 bases, and 14 bases lay in between. Here the CDR3 DNA reads TGTGCCAGCCAGGGGACACCGAGCTCCTACAATGAGCAGTTCTTC. It translates to CASQGTPSSYNEQFF.

The chain joins TRBV7-9 to TRBJ2-1; 14 bases align to TRBD2. Trimming took 6 bases from V and 6 from J; bases not matched to a gene: 7. Per germline, CDR1 SEHNR and CDR2 FQNEAQ (reference sequence). The CDR3 runs to 16 residues. The CDR3 is CASRPGTSGSSNEQFF. The CDR3 nucleotides are TGTGCCAGCAGGCCCGGGACTAGCGGGAGTAGCAATGAGCAGTTCTTC. The full variable domain, completed using reference TRBV7-9 and TRBJ2-1, is DTGVSQNPRHKITKRGQNVTFRCDPISEHNRLYWYRQTLGQGPEFLTYFQNEAQLEKSRLLSDRFSAERPKGSFSTLEIQRTEQGDSAMYLCASRPGTSGSSNEQFFGPGTRLTVL.

The rearrangement joins TRBV25-1 to TRBJ1-2, with 7 bases aligning to TRBD1. CDR1 is MGHDK, CDR2 SYGVNS, per germline. V was pared by 0 bases and J by 1 base, with 8 bases of the junction left unmatched. The CDR3 contains 17 residues. CDR3 in amino acids: CASSEYYATGINYGYTF. CDR3 coding DNA: TGTGCCAGCAGTGAATATTACGCGACAGGGATTAACTATGGCTACACCTTC.

This clonotype turned up a few times. The chain has TRBV3-1 and TRBJ1-4; 11 nucleotides agree with TRBD1. The CDR3 extends over 17 amino acids. Unmatched junction bases numbered 10, after V lost 6 bases and J lost 4 bases. CDR1 LGHDT and CDR2 YNNKEL come from the germline V gene (reference sequence). CDR3 region: CASSLGTGGRSNEKLFF. The CDR3, as DNA: TGTGCCAGCAGTCTAGGGACAGGGGGTCGAAGTAATGAAAAACTGTTTTTT.

The table lists this clonotype with a few counts. The rearrangement uses TRBV15 and TRBJ1-2; weak D call: TRBD1 (6 bases). V dropped 4 bases and J dropped 8 bases, with 14 bases sitting between them. This CDR3 spans 13 amino acids. Germline CDR1 reads LNHNV; CDR2 reads YYDKDF (reference sequence). The CDR3 spells CATSTGAGVGYTF. The CDR3 DNA is TGTGCCACCAGCACCGGGGCAGGGGTGGGCTACACCTTC.

This clonotype was seen at least ten times. The genes are TRBV7-2 and TRBJ2-2; D unresolved. V lost 1 base, J lost 5 bases, and 11 bases lay in between. The CDR3 totals 15 residues. The germline V gene has CDR1 SGHTA and CDR2 FQGNSA. The CDR3 here is CASSLVDPRTGELFF. The DNA of the CDR3 is TGTGCCAGCAGCTTAGTAGATCCGAGAACCGGGGAGCTGTTTTTT.

The chain combines TRBV5-1 with TRBJ2-2; 10 positions agree with TRBD2. CDR3 length: 18 amino acids. From germline, CDR1 is SGHRS and CDR2 YFSETQ. The V gene end was trimmed by 4 bases and the J gene end by 2 bases; junction bases not matched to a gene: 11. CDR3 amino acids: CASSGGLASSLNTGELFF. The CDR3 DNA sequence: TGCGCCAGCAGCGGGGGACTAGCGTCCTCATTAAACACCGGGGAGCTGTTTTTT.

This clonotype was found many times. V gene TRBV11-2 combines with J gene TRBJ2-1, with TRBD1 identical over 9 bases. Germline V CDR1 and CDR2: SGHAT, FQNNGV. V was pared by 3 bases and J by 7 bases, with 7 bases of the junction left unmatched. This CDR3 comprises 15 residues. The CDR3 region is CASSFSGQGPNEQFF. The DNA for the CDR3 is TGTGCCAGCAGCTTCTCGGGACAGGGCCCAAATGAGCAGTTCTTC. Filled out from reference TRBV11-2 and TRBJ2-1, the complete variable domain reads EAGVAQSPRYKIIEKRQSVAFWCNPISGHATLYWYQQILGQGPKLLIQFQNNGVVDDSQLPKDRFSAERLKGVDSTLKIQPAKLEDSAVYLCASSFSGQGPNEQFFGPGTRLTVL.

This clonotype occurred many times. The genes are TRBV28 and TRBJ2-3; no definite D call. Germline V gives CDR1 MDHEN, CDR2 SYDVKM. The CDR3 has 14 residues. V was trimmed by 6 bases and J by 6 bases, leaving 16 bases between them. The CDR3 here is CASSPPPSYDTQYF. DNA for the CDR3: TGTGCCAGCAGCCCTCCCCCCAGCTATGATACGCAGTATTTT.

This clonotype was detected only a few times. The genes are TRBV30 and TRBJ2-3; the match to TRBD2 covers 13 bases. The CDR3 is 15 residues long. Germline V lookup: CDR1 GTSNPN, CDR2 SVGIG (reference sequence). The junction had 11 bases not matched to a gene; V was cut back by 4 bases and J by 10 bases. Written as DNA, the CDR3 is TGTGCCTGGATCGGAGGGACTAGCGGGAAATTTGCGCAGTATTTT. It yields the protein CAWIGGTSGKFAQYF.

In this sample, this clonotype turned up many times. This sequence joins TRBV3-1 and TRBJ1-1, with a weak D call TRBD1 (5 bases). Trimming took off 4 bases at V and 1 base at J, with 10 bases between the two ends. Germline V gene sequence: CDR1 LGHDT, CDR2 YNNKEL (reference sequence). CDR3 length: 14 amino acids. CDR3 coding DNA: TGTGCCAGCAGCCTATCAGGGCCGAACACTGAAGCTTTCTTT. This sequence encodes CASSLSGPNTEAFF.

V is TRBV7-8 and J is TRBJ2-2; the D gene is possibly TRBD2 (7 bases). This CDR3 has 16 amino acids. Trimming took off 6 bases at V and 2 bases at J, with 16 bases between the two ends. Germline CDR1 SGHVS, CDR2 FQNEAQ. The CDR3 loop is CASSSPGGRNTGELFF. Written as DNA, the CDR3 is TGTGCCAGCAGTTCCCCGGGGGGCAGAAACACCGGGGAGCTGTTTTTT.

This clonotype has ten or more counts. This chain joins TRBV2 and TRBJ2-7; 7 nucleotides line up with TRBD2. The V and J ends lost 8 bases and 1 base, in that order; junction bases with no gene match: 11. The germline V gene has CDR1 SNHLY and CDR2 FYNNEI. This CDR3 comprises 15 residues. CDR3 bases: TGTGCCAGCTACGGACTAGTAGATCCATCCTACGAGCAGTACTTC. Protein sequence: CASYGLVDPSYEQYF.

This clonotype was seen at least ten times. The rearrangement joins TRBV20-1 to TRBJ2-1; 9 nucleotides line up with TRBD2. Unmatched junction bases numbered 6, after V lost 2 bases and J lost 7 bases. The CDR3 loop spans 14 amino acids. Germline CDR1 and CDR2: DFQATT and SNEGSKA (reference sequence). CDR3: CSARNLAGHNEQFF. The CDR3 nucleotides read TGCAGTGCTAGAAATCTAGCGGGGCATAATGAGCAGTTCTTC.

This clonotype was recorded many times. This chain links TRBV6-1 with TRBJ2-5; 7 bases map to TRBD1. This CDR3 is built from 14 residues. CDR1 MNHNS and CDR2 SASEGT come from the germline V gene. The V segment lost 4 bases and the J segment 4 bases; nucleotides outside the gene matches: 6. CDR3 coding DNA: TGTGCCAGCAGTGTCAGGGGGTGGGGAGAGACCCAGTACTTC. It specifies CASSVRGWGETQYF.

This CDR3 is CATGVLAGGSNEQFF. The CDR3 DNA follows: TGTGCCACCGGAGTACTAGCGGGAGGTTCTAATGAGCAGTTCTTC. The chain carries TRBV24-1 and TRBJ2-1, with 12 bases aligning to TRBD2. The CDR3 runs 15 residues. CDR1 KGHDR and CDR2 SFDVKD come from the germline V gene. With V trimmed by 9 bases and J by 7 bases, 9 bases remained unmatched.

A single count supports this clonotype. The V and J genes are TRBV15 and TRBJ2-1, with TRBD1 as a possible D gene (5 bases). The CDR3 is made up of 16 amino acids. V was trimmed by 5 bases and J by 7 bases, leaving 21 bases between them. Germline V gene lookup returns CDR1 LNHNV and CDR2 YYDKDF (reference sequence). CDR3 protein: CATSGARANHLNEQFF. DNA for the CDR3: TGTGCCACCAGCGGGGCCAGGGCCAACCATTTGAATGAGCAGTTCTTC.

J is TRBJ1-2 and V is TRBV29-1, with unresolved D. CDR3 length: 14 residues. CDR1 is SQVTM, CDR2 ANQGSEA, per germline. The V and J ends lost 6 bases and 3 bases respectively, with 17 bases between them. In DNA, the CDR3 is TGCAGCGTCGAAAGTCCAAGGAATTACTATGGCTACACCTTC. It codes for CSVESPRNYYGYTF.

The V call is TRBV6-5, the J call TRBJ2-5; 8 bases fit TRBD2. The CDR3 has 16 amino acids. In germline, CDR1 is MNHEY, CDR2 SVGAGI. V shed 4 bases, J shed 3 bases, and the junction held 10 bases outside the gene matches. The CDR3 bases are TGTGCCAGCAGTTCAGCCGGGACTAGGATCGAAGAGACCCAGTACTTC. Its translation: CASSSAGTRIEETQYF.

The table lists this clonotype with many counts. The V gene is TRBV3-1, the J gene TRBJ1-3, with D hard to call. Germline V gives CDR1 LGHDT, CDR2 YNNKEL (reference sequence). Trimming left V 4 bases short and J 2 bases short, with 9 bases between. This CDR3 has 14 amino acids. DNA of the CDR3: TGTGCCAGCAGCCTGGGTGACACTGGAAACACCATATATTTT. Translated: CASSLGDTGNTIYF.

There are a few counts of this clonotype. The rearrangement uses TRBV6-1 and TRBJ2-2; 10 bases fit TRBD2. The CDR3 consists of 17 residues. The germline gives CDR1 MNHNS, CDR2 SASEGT. With V trimmed by 5 bases and J by 4 bases, 10 bases remained unmatched. The CDR3 is CASSTQSGGAGTGELFF. Here the CDR3 DNA reads TGTGCCAGCAGTACGCAAAGCGGGGGGGCGGGCACCGGGGAGCTGTTTTTT.

The chain carries TRBV5-1 and TRBJ2-7, with TRBD2 matching 14 bases. V gave up 4 bases and J gave up 6 bases; unmatched junction bases: 6. The length of the CDR3 is 15 residues. The germline V gene encodes CDR1 SGHRS and CDR2 YFSETQ. DNA for the CDR3: TGCGCCAGCAGCCCGCGACTAGCGGGGGGGGTCGAGCAGTACTTC. Amino acids: CASSPRLAGGVEQYF.

In this sample, this clonotype turned up many times. This chain links TRBV27 with TRBJ2-7; D is uncertain. The germline CDR1 and CDR2 sequences are MNHEY and SMNVEV (reference sequence). CDR3 size: 16 residues. V was shortened by 10 bases and J by 3 bases, with 25 bases between the two germline ends. CDR3 DNA sequence: TGTGCCAACCGCCGGGCCTCTAATCGGGTACTCTACGAGCAGTACTTC. Encoded protein: CANRRASNRVLYEQYF.